The subject of this entry is one T cell receptor (beta chain). The junction shows a germline mismatch at one end, possibly a read error. Authors' processing steps: Reference gene primer amplification in the assay estimated nucleated cell counts. This table comes from immunoSEQ multiplex PCR, and its TCRdb copy is limited to in-frame clones, with some not included. The V and J calls and the clone size are those of that table, but D and trimming were determined from the DNA. Found here are some 100,000 clones, about 80% of them singletons; the top ten hold 6.5% to 8%. This sample is part of a study of blood T cell repertoires in COVID-19. Study as a whole: Acute and convalescent COVID-19 samples came from the United States, Italy and Spain. In each case, the material was cDNA or gDNA derived from T cells, B-cell-depleted T cells, or PBMCs.

This CDR3 region has 10 residues. Sequencing used peripheral blood. The receptor was isolated from a woman between 45 and 60 years old with acute or convalescent COVID-19. The V gene is TRBV23-1, the J gene TRBJ1-2, with 7 bases fitting TRBD1. TRBV23-1 is an open reading frame, and its role is uncertain. CDR3 DNA: TGCGCCAGCGGTGACCGGGACAGAAGATTC. As protein: CASGDRDRRF.